The T cell receptor (beta chain) described here comes from a study of blood T cell repertoires in COVID-19. The assay was immunoSEQ multiplex PCR, and TCRdb's table has in-frame clones only and misses some. The table lists under 250,000 clones, roughly 88% of them singletons. The V gene lost 2 bases and the J gene lost 3 bases, with 7 bases spanning the gap. The CDR3 spans 13 residues. Those who participated ranged in age from about 18 to 95 years and resided in roughly 26 US areas. Participant-given clinical history determined each cohort assignment. In the 2 weeks before study entry, exposed participants met a COVID-19 case, which was PCR-confirmed or clinician-diagnosed.

V gene TRBV12-3 or TRBV12-4 combines with J gene TRBJ1-1; D not certain. Sequenced: PBMCs or T cells enriched from blood (not recorded which). This sequence was found in a woman in her thirties or forties who had been exposed to COVID-19. CDR3 DNA sequence: TGTGCCAGCAGTTTATTCCCAGACACTGAAGCTTTCTTT. This gives the protein CASSLFPDTEAFF.